This T cell receptor (beta chain) derives from a study of cytomegalovirus exposure and HLA in healthy donors. The wider study: There were fewer than 500 genotyped donors. Of these, 75% to 85% fell in the genetic ancestry cluster associated with self-reported Caucasian donors.

Notes on the study in general: Sequencing probably produced one cluster of sequence variants that were highly shared. Association of a missense DCLRE1C variant with TCR beta V- and J-gene trimming was reported in a later analysis.

Turning to this clone: The target antigen is unknown.

V lost 2 bases to trimming and J lost 2 bases, with 13 bases between them. Germline CDR1 reads LNHDA; CDR2 reads SQIVND (reference sequence). The CDR3 is made up of 15 amino acids. The primer mix had 60 Vbeta and 13 Jbeta primers. Profiling relied on immunoSEQ multiplex PCR, and the TCRdb table lists in-frame clones only, not all of them. The sample yields about 280,000 clones, around 90% seen once. The rearrangement links TRBV19 to TRBJ2-7, with D maybe TRBD1 (7 bases). The clonotype originates from a woman under 30 in good health and CMV-seronegative. Sequencing was carried out using PBMCs. This CDR3 reads CASSIQGGFTYEQYF. CDR3 DNA: TGTGCCAGTAGTATACAGGGGGGTTTCACCTACGAGCAGTACTTC.